What follows is one TCR beta chain and its context. Germline V gene sequence: CDR1 SGHVS, CDR2 FQNEAQ. This CDR3 is built from 15 residues. V was clipped by 4 bases and J by 0 bases; unmatched bases: 5. The sample is drawn from a study of blood T cell repertoires in COVID-19. Data came from immunoSEQ multiplex PCR; TCRdb stores just in-frame clones and leaves some out. This sample has around 300,000 clones, with 85% found just once. The clonotype comes from a woman between 45 and 65 years old with active or convalescent COVID-19. This chain links TRBV7-8 with TRBJ2-7; 8 nucleotides agree with TRBD2. Sequencing was performed on peripheral blood. DNA for the CDR3: TGTGCCAGCAGCTCACGGCGGGAGGTCTCCTACGAGCAGTACTTC. The encoded protein is CASSSRREVSYEQYF.